The text below deals with one T cell receptor (beta chain). Its antigen is unidentified. The source of the sample is a study of T cell responses to AZD1222 COVID-19 vaccine. Study-wide results and limits: It should be noted that donors were predominantly white British and more often female, and clonal diversity was possibly underestimated. After the peak T cell response, and only then, were repertoires sampled. Along spike, vaccine-associated CD4 TCRs were found throughout, with dominance at 160-218 and 743-854.

The CDR3 totals 12 residues. Germline V lookup: CDR1 SGHTA, CDR2 FQGNSA. With V trimmed by 5 bases and J by 10 bases, 4 bases remained unmatched. Profiling relied on immunoSEQ multiplex PCR, and the TCRdb table lists in-frame clones only, not all of them. Among some 130,000 clones listed, around nine tenths were seen once. This receptor was identified in an adult in good health. The rearrangement joins TRBV7-2 to TRBJ1-4; 7 bases line up with TRBD1. The material sequenced was peripheral blood, taken on day 0 of AZD1222 vaccination. For the CDR3, the DNA is TGTGCCAGCAGCCGACCAGGGGGAAAACTGTTTTTT. It specifies CASSRPGGKLFF. The full variable domain, with the rest looked up from reference TRBV7-2 and TRBJ1-4, is GAGVSQSPSNKVTEKGKDVELRCDPISGHTALYWYRQSLGQGLEFLIYFQGNSAPDKSGLPSDRFSAERTGGSVSTLTIQRTQQEDSAVYLCASSRPGGKLFFGSGTQLSVL.